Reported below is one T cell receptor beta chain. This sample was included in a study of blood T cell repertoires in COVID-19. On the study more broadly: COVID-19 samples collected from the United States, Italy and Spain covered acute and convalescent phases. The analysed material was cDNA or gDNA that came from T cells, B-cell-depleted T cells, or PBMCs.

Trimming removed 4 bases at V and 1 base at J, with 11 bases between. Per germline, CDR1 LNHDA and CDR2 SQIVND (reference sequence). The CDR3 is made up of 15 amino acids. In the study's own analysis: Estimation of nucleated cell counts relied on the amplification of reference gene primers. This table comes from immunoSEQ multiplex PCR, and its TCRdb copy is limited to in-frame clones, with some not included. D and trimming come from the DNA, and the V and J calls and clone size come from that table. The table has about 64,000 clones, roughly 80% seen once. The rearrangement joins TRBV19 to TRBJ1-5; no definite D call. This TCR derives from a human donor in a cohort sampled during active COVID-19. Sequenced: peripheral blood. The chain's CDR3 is CASSTTFGSNQPQHF. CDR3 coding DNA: TGTGCCAGTAGTACCACATTCGGGAGCAATCAGCCCCAGCATTTT. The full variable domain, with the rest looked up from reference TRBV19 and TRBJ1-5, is DGGITQSPKYLFRKEGQNVTLSCEQNLNHDAMYWYRQDPGQGLRLIYYSQIVNDFQKGDIAEGYSVSREKKESFPLTVTSAQKNPTAFYLCASSTTFGSNQPQHFGDGTRLSIL.